The 9 T cell receptor beta chains below come from one sample, sequenced in a study of T cells expressing NK-cell markers. TCRdb reprocessed the 5' RACE reads and reports one entry per CDR3 protein, with no DNA. This sample lists hundreds of thousands of distinct CDR3 sequences; its ten largest clones have approximately 3.6%. The sequenced sample was blood T cells: a sorted CD56 or NKG2C T cell subset, CD4+ or CD8+ T cells, or bulk PBMC T cells (not recorded which). These TCRs come from a young man in good health.

The rearrangement joins TRBV7-8 to TRBJ2-1; TCRdb calls TRBD1, which cannot be checked without DNA. The CDR3 spans 15 residues. Per germline, CDR1 SGHVS and CDR2 FQNEAQ. CDR3 amino acids: CASSLFVGQGGEQFF.

The CDR3 here is CASSGGLQGFQETQYF. The chain is built from TRBV5-1 and TRBJ2-5; as DNA is missing, the TRBD1 call by TCRdb cannot be tested. The CDR3 loop spans 16 amino acids. Germline V gene lookup returns CDR1 SGHRS and CDR2 YFSETQ.

This rearrangement joins TRBV5-6 to TRBJ2-1; the D gene TCRdb calls, TRBD1, cannot be checked with no DNA. The CDR3 runs to 17 residues. Looked up from germline, CDR1 is SGHDT and CDR2 is YYEEEE. The CDR3 spells CASSFSTGTSSYNEQFF.

The chain couples TRBV7-8 to TRBJ2-3. The CDR3 is 13 amino acids. CDR1 and CDR2 (germline): SGHVS, FQNEAQ. CDR3 protein: CASSLAERLGTYF.

The chain has TRBV7-9 and TRBJ2-3; TCRdb gives TRBD1 as the D gene, but with no DNA this cannot be confirmed. Germline assignment: CDR1 SEHNR and CDR2 FQNEAQ (reference sequence). There are 17 residues in the CDR3. The CDR3: CASNPSRTEGGTDTQYF.

The chain links TRBV6-1 to TRBJ1-5; the D gene TCRdb calls, TRBD1, cannot be checked with no DNA. Germline V gene data show CDR1 as MNHNS and CDR2 as SASEGT. This CDR3 spans 15 amino acids. The chain's CDR3 is CASRIQGAGNQPQHF.

This chain connects TRBV5-1 to TRBJ1-1. CDR1 and CDR2 from the germline V gene are SGHRS and YFSETQ. The CDR3 has 13 amino acids. The CDR3 loop is CASSFGGPGEAFF.

The chain has TRBV25-1 and TRBJ2-1. Germline V gene lookup returns CDR1 MGHDK and CDR2 SYGVNS. This CDR3 has 15 residues. CDR3 sequence reads: CASSEYRSHYNEQFF.

The chain is built from TRBV7-9 and TRBJ2-3. Per germline, CDR1 SEHNR and CDR2 FQNEAQ (reference sequence). The CDR3 has 12 amino acids. CDR3 protein: CASSSNQDTQYF.